This TCR beta chain came from a study of human CD4 T cells and Enterobacteriaceae. Whole-study results and caveats: Matching to same-donor CFSE-low cultures alone inferred ex vivo clonotype reactivity.

Sorting took every CD4+ cell except CD45RA+CCR7+CD95- naive cells, reaching over 98% purity. The method was immunoSEQ multiplex PCR; TCRdb's version includes in-frame clones alone and lacks a portion of them. Of approximately 26,000 clones in the sample, about 82% were seen once. As concerns this clone: Its specificity is unknown.

The V end lost 10 bases, the J end lost 5 bases, and 14 bases lay between the germline ends. CDR3 length equals 12 residues. Germline V lookup: CDR1 SNHLY, CDR2 FYNNEI. Source material: memory CD4+ T cells from blood. The V and J genes are TRBV2 and TRBJ1-2; tentative D call: TRBD1 (5 bases). This sequence was found in a human donor in good health. The CDR3, as DNA: TGTGCCAACCGACAGATGGGGTATGGCTACACCTTC. Translating it yields CANRQMGYGYTF.